The 10 T cell receptor beta chains in this list originate from one sample, sequenced in a study of blood T cell repertoires in COVID-19. Profiling relied on immunoSEQ multiplex PCR, and the TCRdb table lists in-frame clones only, not all of them. The profile shows about 100,000 clones, over 80% of them singletons. What was sequenced was peripheral blood. The receptor set was obtained from a man aged 70 or older with active or convalescent COVID-19.

V usage is TRBV18 and J usage is TRBJ1-5, with a weak D call TRBD1 (6 bases). CDR3 length equals 14 residues. The germline V gene has CDR1 KGHSH and CDR2 LQKENI. V dropped 2 bases and J dropped 2 bases, with 7 bases sitting between them. CDR3 nucleotides: TGTGCCAGCTCACCAGGGGGCGGCAATCAGCCCCAGCATTTT. Its translation is CASSPGGGNQPQHF.

The chain has TRBV5-1 and TRBJ2-7, with D tentatively TRBD1 (5 bases). Germline assignment: CDR1 SGHRS and CDR2 YFSETQ. This CDR3 contains 15 residues. Trimming shortened V by 1 base and J by 5 bases, and 16 bases separated the two germline ends. For the CDR3, the DNA is TGCGCCAGCAGCTTGAGCCCTGCAGGGTACAACGAGCAGTACTTC. It translates to CASSLSPAGYNEQYF.

This clone occurred a few times. The chain employs TRBV2 and TRBJ1-3; D possibly corresponds to TRBD1 (6 bases). The germline V and J ends were trimmed by 6 bases and 1 base, with 13 bases remaining between them. CDR1 and CDR2 (germline): SNHLY, FYNNEI. The CDR3 loop spans 15 amino acids. This chain's CDR3 is CASRRTAGSGNTIYF. The DNA of the CDR3 is TGTGCCAGCAGGCGGACAGCTGGTTCTGGAAACACCATATATTTT.

The genes are TRBV3-1 (or the pseudogene TRBV3-2) and TRBJ1-2, with TRBD1 identical over 7 bases. J lost 1 base, V lost 2 bases, and 4 bases had no gene match. Per germline, CDR1 LGHDT and CDR2 YNNKEL (reference sequence). This CDR3 has 15 amino acids. The CDR3 DNA is TGTGCCAGCAGCCAAAGGGGACAGAATAACTATGGCTACACCTTC. Amino acids: CASSQRGQNNYGYTF.

This clone is a singleton in its sample. V and J are TRBV4-2 and TRBJ1-2, with D unresolved. CDR3 length: 17 residues. The germline gives CDR1 LGHNA, CDR2 YNFKEQ. Trimming pared 4 bases from V and 0 bases from J, leaving 18 bases between. DNA of the CDR3: TGTGCCAGCAGCCTCTTACTGGGAGACTCTACTAACTATGGCTACACCTTC. Its translation is CASSLLLGDSTNYGYTF.

The rearrangement joins TRBV28 to TRBJ1-2; 7 bases align to TRBD1. Germline CDR1 is MDHEN and CDR2 is SYDVKM. The CDR3 spans 14 residues. V lost 5 bases and J lost 5; bases outside the gene matches: 8. CDR3 nucleotide sequence: TGTGCCAGCAGTCCGATCGACAGGGAGTATGGCTACACCTTC. This codes for CASSPIDREYGYTF.

This sequence joins TRBV6-5 and TRBJ2-5, with a tentative D call TRBD1 (6 bases). V lost 8 bases, J lost 2 bases, and 12 bases lay in between. CDR1 and CDR2 from the germline V gene are MNHEY and SVGAGI. The CDR3 consists of 13 residues. Here the CDR3 reads CASARGWQETQYF. The DNA for the CDR3 is TGTGCCAGCGCAAGGGGGTGGCAAGAGACCCAGTACTTC.

This chain links TRBV15 with TRBJ2-7, with a possible D match to TRBD1 (6 bases). Trimming shortened V by 0 bases and J by 5 bases, and 14 bases separated the two germline ends. CDR1 LNHNV and CDR2 YYDKDF come from the germline V gene (reference sequence). The CDR3 is made up of 15 amino acids. The chain's CDR3 is CATSRDPTQGNEQYF. CDR3 DNA: TGTGCCACCAGCAGAGACCCGACCCAGGGGAACGAGCAGTACTTC.

On this clone itself: Other DNA sequences of this sample code for an identical CDR3. V usage is TRBV12-3 or TRBV12-4 and J usage is TRBJ2-1; 7 bases align to TRBD1. This CDR3 comprises 12 residues. J gave up 10 bases and V 5 bases, and 5 bases lay outside the gene matches. The CDR3 sequence is CASSPTGDEQFF. CDR3 bases: TGTGCCAGCAGTCCTACAGGGGACGAGCAGTTCTTC.

V usage is TRBV27 and J usage is TRBJ1-6; 8 positions agree with TRBD1. This CDR3 is 15 amino acids long. Germline loops: CDR1 MNHEY, CDR2 SMNVEV (reference sequence). Losses at the gene ends were 5 bases for V and 7 bases for J; bases not matched to a gene: 7. The CDR3 region is CASSLGQGLNSPLHF. The CDR3 DNA reads as TGTGCCAGCAGTCTTGGACAGGGCTTGAATTCACCCCTCCACTTT.